The 14 T cell receptor beta chains presented below share a single source sample, sequenced in a study of shared clonotypes between healthy human individuals (dated by TCRdb to the early 2020s). The method was the immunoSEQ multiplex PCR assay. TCRdb holds this immuneACCESS table with in-frame rearrangements only. Some clones are missing; in checked studies, unresolved V genes explain under half, and the rest has no known cause. This sample holds some 2,500,000 clones; roughly 93% were observed only once. The top ten clones comprise 0.36% of the sample. Sequencing was carried out using naive CD4+ T cells from PBMCs. The cell subset or site label, as the study defines it: CD45RA+ positively selected. The receptors were gathered from a man aged 18 to 35 in good health. Some clones in this sample may be carry-over from other donors' samples.

The CDR3 DNA reads TGCGCCAGCAGCCCATCACGGGGAGGATATACATCAACTAATGAAAAACTGTTTTTT. It translates to CASSPSRGGYTSTNEKLFF. The chain links TRBV5-1 to TRBJ1-4; no clear D gene. Trimming took 4 bases from V and 0 from J, leaving 22 bases between them. This CDR3 has 19 residues. The germline gives CDR1 SGHRS, CDR2 YFSETQ.

The V call is TRBV11-3, the J call TRBJ2-2; unclear D gene. The CDR3 is 14 residues long. V shed 1 base and J shed 6 bases, with 9 bases lying between them. Germline V gene lookup returns CDR1 SGHNT and CDR2 YENEEA. CDR3 loop: CASSLAGVAGELFF. CDR3 coding DNA: TGTGCCAGCAGCTTAGCTGGGGTTGCCGGGGAGCTGTTTTTT.

This chain joins TRBV15 and TRBJ1-2, with D possibly being TRBD1 (6 bases). CDR3 size: 15 residues. V lost 0 bases and J 8 bases, leaving 16 bases between the germline ends. In germline, CDR1 is LNHNV, CDR2 YYDKDF (reference sequence). CDR3 DNA sequence: TGTGCCACCAGCAGAGATCAGGCAGGGGCTGGCGGCTACACCTTC. It is translated as CATSRDQAGAGGYTF.

CDR3 loop: CASSKDRSLSNQPQHF. Here the CDR3 DNA reads TGTGCCAGCAGCAAAGACAGGTCCCTCAGCAATCAGCCCCAGCATTTT. The genes are TRBV7-3 and TRBJ1-5; a possible D gene is TRBD1 (6 bases). There are 16 residues in the CDR3. Per germline, CDR1 SGHTA and CDR2 FQGTGA. Trimming removed 5 bases at V and 1 base at J, with 15 bases between.

V and J are TRBV28 and TRBJ1-2, with D possibly matching TRBD1 (5 bases). Germline lookup yields CDR1 MDHEN and CDR2 SYDVKM. The CDR3 has 16 amino acids. Between the trimmed V and J ends, which lost 3 bases and 8 bases, there was a span of 22 bases. The CDR3 loop is CASSFGLGGLGSGYTF. Here the CDR3 DNA reads TGTGCCAGCAGTTTCGGGTTGGGGGGACTTGGTTCAGGCTACACCTTC.

This chain links TRBV19 with TRBJ1-2; TRBD1 agrees at 8 bases. The CDR3 spans 15 residues. The germline CDR1 and CDR2 sequences are LNHDA and SQIVND (reference sequence). J was trimmed by 1 base and V by 10 bases; bases with no gene match: 11. The CDR3 nucleotides are TGTGCCACCCGGACAGGGCCTACAAGTAACTATGGCTACACCTTC. It is translated as CATRTGPTSNYGYTF.

The chain joins TRBV28 to TRBJ1-1; D gene uncertain. Per the germline V gene, CDR1 is MDHEN and CDR2 is SYDVKM. V lost 8 bases to trimming and J lost 4 bases, with 17 bases between them. This CDR3 is built from 14 residues. CDR3 protein: CASFMRPGSTEAFF. The CDR3 DNA reads TGTGCCAGCTTCATGCGACCTGGGAGCACTGAAGCTTTCTTT.

The chain uses TRBV7-9 and TRBJ2-7; 7 positions agree with TRBD2. V lost 5 bases, J lost 0 bases, and 7 bases stayed unmatched. The CDR3 sequence is 15 residues long. Germline V gene lookup returns CDR1 SEHNR and CDR2 FQNEAQ (reference sequence). This chain's CDR3 is CASSRGEGYSYEQYF. CDR3 DNA sequence: TGTGCCAGCAGCCGAGGGGAGGGCTACTCCTACGAGCAGTACTTC.

The chain carries TRBV5-1 and TRBJ1-2, with D unclear. Trimming removed 0 bases from V and 3 bases from J, with 6 bases in between. This CDR3 comprises 13 residues. Germline V CDR1 and CDR2: SGHRS, YFSETQ. The CDR3 is CASSLARHYGYTF. DNA for the CDR3: TGCGCCAGCAGCTTGGCTCGGCACTATGGCTACACCTTC.

The chain recombines TRBV5-1 with TRBJ2-3, with D hard to call. V dropped 3 bases and J dropped 5 bases, with 4 bases sitting between them. The length of the CDR3 is 11 residues. Germline V gene sequence: CDR1 SGHRS, CDR2 YFSETQ. Here the CDR3 reads CASSYEDTQYF. The CDR3 DNA reads as TGCGCCAGCAGCTACGAAGATACGCAGTATTTT.

The rearrangement uses TRBV5-4 and TRBJ2-1; D is unclear. This CDR3 region has 15 residues. V was trimmed by 5 bases and J by 3 bases, leaving 15 bases between them. Germline lookup yields CDR1 SGHNT and CDR2 YYREEE (reference sequence). Here the CDR3 reads CASSFRGSHYNEQFF. CDR3 sequence (DNA): TGTGCCAGCAGTTTCCGCGGTAGCCACTACAATGAGCAGTTCTTC.

V and J are TRBV19 and TRBJ1-4; no definite D call. This CDR3 contains 12 residues. In germline, CDR1 is LNHDA, CDR2 SQIVND (reference sequence). V was shortened by 3 bases and J by 7 bases, with 6 bases between the two germline ends. This CDR3 is CASSIWGEKLFF. CDR3 in DNA: TGTGCCAGTAGTATTTGGGGTGAAAAACTGTTTTTT.

V gene TRBV5-3 combines with J gene TRBJ2-5; the match to TRBD2 covers 10 bases. TRBV5-3 qualifies as an ORF whose function is uncertain. With V trimmed by 2 bases and J by 1 base, 5 bases remained unmatched. The CDR3 has 16 amino acids. DNA for the CDR3: TGTGCCAGAAGCTTCACAGGACTAGCGGCCCAAGAGACCCAGTACTTC. This translates into CARSFTGLAAQETQYF.

CDR3 loop: CASSRGAGGPSGTDTQYF. The CDR3 region has the DNA TGTGCCAGCTCACGGGGCGCGGGAGGGCCCTCTGGCACAGATACGCAGTATTTT. The rearrangement joins TRBV18 to TRBJ2-3; 9 positions match TRBD2. The CDR3 has 18 residues. Germline CDR1 reads KGHSH; CDR2 reads LQKENI. V gave up 4 bases and J gave up 1 base; unmatched junction bases: 12.